The 30 T cell receptor beta chains reported below all come from one sample, sequenced in a study of CD8+CD57+ T cells in acquired aplastic anemia. The template used for profiling TCR beta VDJ and CDR3 was genomic DNA. Via MiXCR, TCRdb re-called the reads, giving one row per CDR3 protein. The table lists 100,000 to 120,000 distinct CDR3 sequences, roughly 50% of them singletons, with under 35% in the top ten. The sample comprised sorted CD4+, CD8+, or CD8+CD57+ T cells (not recorded which) from PBMCs. The receptors here all came from a human donor in good health, serving as a control.

In its sample, this clonotype was seen a few times. This chain joins TRBV7-2 and TRBJ2-7; D is ambiguous. Germline CDR1 reads SGHTA; CDR2 reads FQGNSA. This CDR3 comprises 12 residues. The V end was cut by 0 bases, the J end by 4 bases, with 4 bases between. The CDR3 DNA sequence: TGTGCCAGCAGCTTAGCGGAGTACGAGCAGTACTTC. Protein: CASSLAEYEQYF.

The V and J genes are TRBV15 and TRBJ2-7; possible D gene TRBD2, 7 bases. Trimming pared 0 bases from V and 5 bases from J, leaving 11 bases between. The CDR3 length is 14 residues. Germline CDR1 and CDR2: LNHNV and YYDKDF (reference sequence). The CDR3 spells CATSRDRGAHEQYF. In DNA form, the CDR3 reads TGTGCCACCAGCAGAGACCGGGGGGCTCACGAGCAGTACTTC.

This clonotype showed up many times. The gene calls are TRBV6-1 and TRBJ2-7; D ambiguous. V was shortened by 5 bases and J by 2 bases, with 13 bases between the two germline ends. CDR1 and CDR2 from the germline V gene are MNHNS and SASEGT. The CDR3 loop spans 14 amino acids. CDR3 region: CASSKTEITYEQYF. The DNA of the CDR3 is TGTGCCAGCAGTAAGACGGAGATAACCTACGAGCAGTACTTC.

J is TRBJ2-3 and V is TRBV19, with D perhaps matching TRBD2 (5 bases). The V gene's germline CDR1 is LNHDA and CDR2 SQIVND (reference sequence). The CDR3 loop spans 15 amino acids. Trimming took 3 bases from V and 3 from J, leaving 13 bases between them. CDR3 DNA: TGTGCCAGTAGTATCGCGGGTCTAAGGACAGATACGCAGTATTTT. It specifies CASSIAGLRTDTQYF.

This clonotype showed up many times. The rearrangement joins TRBV12-3 or TRBV12-4 to TRBJ1-1; D gene unclear. The CDR3 contains 13 residues. V dropped 6 bases and J dropped 1 base, with 9 bases sitting between them. CDR3 residues: CASSSGPNTEAFF. In DNA, the CDR3 is TGTGCCAGCAGCAGCGGGCCGAACACTGAAGCTTTCTTT.

The chain couples TRBV7-2 to TRBJ2-5; 8 bases align to TRBD2. The germline V gene encodes CDR1 SGHTA and CDR2 FQGNSA. The CDR3 runs 14 residues. The V segment lost 5 bases and the J segment 7 bases; nucleotides outside the gene matches: 9. CDR3: CASSEGLAFGTQYF. The CDR3 DNA sequence: TGTGCCAGCAGCGAAGGACTAGCATTCGGGACCCAGTACTTC.

This clonotype was found many times. The chain couples TRBV20-1 to TRBJ1-2, with D perhaps TRBD1 (5 bases). Trimming took off 5 bases at V and 1 base at J, with 11 bases between the two ends. This CDR3 has 13 amino acids. CDR1 and CDR2 from the germline V gene are DFQATT and SNEGSKA (reference sequence). As DNA, the CDR3 is TGCAGTGCTCGGGACCCCTTTAACTATGGCTACACCTTC. Translated, it gives CSARDPFNYGYTF.

As regards this clonotype: One base away lies a much larger clone, so this may be a sequencing read error. The chain couples TRBV2 to TRBJ1-4; 7 bases fit TRBD1. Germline trimming cut 6 bases from V and 7 bases from J; bases unmatched to any gene: 8. Germline V CDR1 and CDR2: SNHLY, FYNNEI. The CDR3 is made up of 14 amino acids. The CDR3 sequence is CASSRTGPSEKLFF. As DNA, the CDR3 is TGTGCCAGCAGCCGGACAGGACCTAGTGAAAAACTGTTTTTT.

This clonotype was counted many times. This chain uses TRBV9 with TRBJ2-3; D uncertain. Trimming pared 0 bases from V and 5 bases from J, leaving 7 bases between. CDR1 is SGDLS, CDR2 YYNGEE, per germline. The CDR3 extends over 13 amino acids. This chain's CDR3 is CASSVDGEDTQYF. CDR3 coding DNA: TGTGCCAGCAGCGTAGACGGCGAAGATACGCAGTATTTT. Full variable domain (outside the CDR3, taken from reference TRBV9 and TRBJ2-3): DSGVTQTPKHLITATGQRVTLRCSPRSGDLSVYWYQQSLDQGLQFLIQYYNGEERAKGNILERFSAQQFPDLHSELNLSSLELGDSALYFCASSVDGEDTQYFGPGTRLTVL.

This chain uses TRBV20-1 with TRBJ1-1; D is uncertain. The V gene lost 2 bases and the J gene lost 4 bases, with 11 bases spanning the gap. CDR1 and CDR2 (germline): DFQATT, SNEGSKA (reference sequence). The CDR3 is 13 amino acids. The CDR3 bases are TGCAGTGCTAGACTTGGATCGGGCACTGAAGCTTTCTTT. This translates into CSARLGSGTEAFF.

This chain joins TRBV29-1 and TRBJ1-1; D is ambiguous. Trimming cost V 7 bases and J 9 bases, with 18 bases left between them. Germline CDR1 and CDR2: SQVTM and ANQGSEA. The CDR3 covers 12 residues. CDR3 nucleotide sequence: TGCAGCGCGACTATGGCGCGGGGAAAAGCTTTCTTT. As protein: CSATMARGKAFF.

About this clonotype itself: This may stem from a read error, because a much larger clone lies one nucleotide away. The V call is TRBV25-1, the J call TRBJ2-7; 11 bases line up with TRBD1. Germline CDR1 is MGHDK and CDR2 is SYGVNS. CDR3 length: 16 residues. The chain's CDR3 is CASSEGQGGSSYEQHF. The DNA for the CDR3 is TGTGCCAGCAGTGAGGGACAGGGGGGCAGCTCCTACGAGCAGCACTTC.

The chain uses TRBV9 and TRBJ2-1; 10 nucleotides match TRBD2. V shed 4 bases and J 5 bases; nucleotides not matched to a gene: 9. CDR3 length equals 16 residues. CDR1 is SGDLS, CDR2 YYNGEE, per germline. CDR3 DNA: TGTGCCAGCAGCTCGGCCGGGACTAGCGAAAACAATGAGCAGTTCTTC. This gives the protein CASSSAGTSENNEQFF. Combining the CDR3 with reference TRBV9 and TRBJ2-1 gives the whole variable domain DSGVTQTPKHLITATGQRVTLRCSPRSGDLSVYWYQQSLDQGLQFLIQYYNGEERAKGNILERFSAQQFPDLHSELNLSSLELGDSALYFCASSSAGTSENNEQFFGPGTRLTVL.

At least ten counts were recorded for this clonotype. This chain connects TRBV6-1 to TRBJ1-6, with unresolved D. Trimming pared 2 bases from V and 0 bases from J, leaving 8 bases between. Germline V lookup: CDR1 MNHNS, CDR2 SASEGT. This CDR3 comprises 16 residues. In nucleotides, the CDR3 is TGTGCCAGCAGTGAAATGACACCCTCCTATAATTCACCCCTCCACTTT. Its translation: CASSEMTPSYNSPLHF.

This clonotype appeared a single time. The chain joins TRBV25-1 to TRBJ2-7, with no clear D. The CDR3 is 14 amino acids. Looked up from germline, CDR1 is MGHDK and CDR2 is SYGVNS. V was pared by 6 bases and J by 2 bases, with 14 bases between. The CDR3 DNA sequence: TGTGCCAGCAGCTTAGAAGGTTTCACCTACGAGCAGTACTTC. Protein product: CASSLEGFTYEQYF.

This clonotype showed up many times. The CDR3 region is CASSQGQGSEAFF. The CDR3 DNA sequence: TGCGCCAGCAGCCAAGGGCAGGGGAGTGAAGCTTTCTTT. This rearrangement joins TRBV4-3 to TRBJ1-1; perhaps TRBD1 as D (6 bases). This CDR3 spans 13 amino acids. The germline gives CDR1 LGHNA, CDR2 YSLEER. With 1 base removed from V and 7 bases from J, the gap between germline ends came to 10 bases.

The V and J genes are TRBV19 and TRBJ1-5, with TRBD1 as a possible D gene (5 bases). Germline CDR1 is LNHDA and CDR2 is SQIVND (reference sequence). V was shortened by 3 bases and J by 11 bases, with 20 bases between the two germline ends. This CDR3 is built from 15 residues. CDR3 in amino acids: CASSIQGEISATQHF. The CDR3 region has the DNA TGTGCCAGTAGTATTCAGGGAGAAATATCAGCGACCCAGCATTTT.

This clonotype was seen a single time. The rearrangement uses TRBV25-1 and TRBJ2-7; no reliable D call. The CDR3 loop spans 14 amino acids. V dropped 3 bases and J dropped 2 bases, with 11 bases sitting between them. Germline CDR1 MGHDK, CDR2 SYGVNS. The CDR3 coding sequence is TGTGCCAGCAGTGATATCGGGCGACCCTACGAGCAGTACTTC. This codes for CASSDIGRPYEQYF.

In its sample, this clonotype was seen a few times. The chain combines TRBV24-1 with TRBJ2-5, with a tentative D call TRBD1 (5 bases). Germline CDR1 reads KGHDR; CDR2 reads SFDVKD. Trimming took off 5 bases at V and 5 bases at J, with 11 bases between the two ends. The CDR3 is 13 amino acids. Written as DNA, the CDR3 is TGTGCCACCAGTGTTCAGGGTGCGGAGACCCAGTACTTC. Protein sequence: CATSVQGAETQYF.

J is TRBJ1-4 and V is TRBV2; D is unclear. Per the germline V gene, CDR1 is SNHLY and CDR2 is FYNNEI. V shed 5 bases and J shed 0 bases, with 7 bases lying between them. The CDR3 runs 14 residues. The chain's CDR3 is CASSRGATNEKLFF. The CDR3 bases are TGTGCCAGCAGTCGGGGTGCAACTAATGAAAAACTGTTTTTT.

This clonotype was counted at least ten times. The gene calls are TRBV11-3 and TRBJ1-2; 7 nucleotides match TRBD1. The CDR3 covers 13 residues. The germline V gene encodes CDR1 SGHNT and CDR2 YENEEA. V lost 1 base to trimming and J lost 8 bases; unmatched junction nucleotides: 4. Here the CDR3 DNA reads TGTGCCAGCAGCTTAGGCGGGACAGTGGGCTACACCTTC. Amino acids: CASSLGGTVGYTF. Looking up the rest from reference TRBV11-3 and TRBJ1-2 gives the full variable domain: EAGVVQSPRYKIIEKKQPVAFWCNPISGHNTLYWYLQNLGQGPELLIRYENEEAVDDSQLPKDRFSAERLKGVDSTLKIQPAELGDSAVYLCASSLGGTVGYTFGSGTRLTVV.

This clonotype was seen at least ten times. One junction end disagrees with the germline gene, perhaps due to a read error. V is TRBV7-7 and J is TRBJ2-7, with D perhaps given as TRBD1 or TRBD2 (5 bases each). The CDR3 is made up of 15 amino acids. The germline CDR1 and CDR2 sequences are SSHAT and FNYEAQ (reference sequence). The CDR3 is CASSLAPGSTYEQYF. In DNA form, the CDR3 reads TGTGCTAGCAGCTTAGCGCCAGGGTCAACCTACGAGCAGTACTTC. The full variable domain, completed using reference TRBV7-7 and TRBJ2-7, is GAGVSQSPRYKVTKRGQDVTLRCDPISSHATLYWYQQALGQGPEFLTYFNYEAQPDKSGLPSDRFSAERPEGSISTLTIQRTEQRDSAMYRCASSLAPGSTYEQYFGPGTRLTVT.

V usage is TRBV7-3 and J usage is TRBJ2-1; 10 bases match TRBD1. The CDR3 contains 17 residues. Trimming removed 10 bases from V and 7 bases from J; junction bases left unmatched: 19. CDR1 and CDR2 from the germline V gene are SGHTA and FQGTGA. CDR3 region: CATSDLRGTGERNEQFF. The CDR3 DNA follows: TGTGCCACCAGTGATTTGAGGGGGACAGGGGAGAGGAATGAGCAGTTCTTC. Full variable domain (rest looked up from reference TRBV7-3 and TRBJ2-1): GAGVSQTPSNKVTEKGKYVELRCDPISGHTALYWYRQSLGQGPEFLIYFQGTGAADDSGLPNDRFFAVRPEGSVSTLKIQRTERGDSAVYLCATSDLRGTGERNEQFFGPGTRLTVL.

This chain links TRBV6-4 with TRBJ1-3; D is ambiguous. CDR1 MRHNA and CDR2 SNTAGT come from the germline V gene. Trimming stripped 5 bases from V and 8 bases from J, with 1 base between. The CDR3 is made up of 9 amino acids. The CDR3 nucleotides are TGTGCCAGCAGTCACACCATATATTTT. Amino acids: CASSHTIYF.

The chain couples TRBV14 to TRBJ2-3, with a weak D call TRBD2 (5 bases). V was shortened by 7 bases and J by 7 bases, with 15 bases between the two germline ends. CDR1 is SGHDN, CDR2 FVKESK, per germline. The CDR3 runs 13 residues. The CDR3: CASNLGPGNTQYF. CDR3 in DNA: TGTGCCAGCAACTTAGGGCCGGGGAATACGCAGTATTTT.

V usage is TRBV25-1 and J usage is TRBJ2-1; D possibly matches TRBD1 or TRBD2 (6 bases each). The CDR3 has 16 amino acids. V was shortened by 4 bases and J by 2 bases, with 15 bases between the two germline ends. Germline assignment: CDR1 MGHDK and CDR2 SYGVNS. The CDR3 protein is CASSGGAKVTYNEQFF. The CDR3 DNA is TGTGCCAGCAGTGGGGGGGCCAAGGTGACCTACAATGAGCAGTTCTTC.

With regard to this clonotype: This may be a read error, as it is one base from a much larger clone. This sequence joins TRBV15 and TRBJ2-2, with a tentative D call TRBD2 (6 bases). This CDR3 has 13 residues. CDR1 is LNHNV and CDR2 is YYDKDF in the germline V gene (reference sequence). DNA of the CDR3: TGTGCCACCAGCAGAGATGGTACCGGGGGGCTGTTTTTT. It is translated as CATSRDGTGGLFF.

This clonotype has a count of ten or more. The chain uses TRBV3-1 and TRBJ1-2; no clear D gene. Looked up from germline, CDR1 is LGHDT and CDR2 is YNNKEL (reference sequence). Trimming took 2 bases from V and 0 from J, leaving 13 bases between them. CDR3 length: 16 amino acids. The CDR3 DNA is TGTGCCAGCAGCCAACCATCAGGAGTAACTAACTATGGCTACACCTTC. Translation gives CASSQPSGVTNYGYTF.

This clonotype was found many times. The V and J genes are TRBV12-3 or TRBV12-4 and TRBJ2-5, with D tentatively TRBD1 or TRBD2 (5 bases each). V lost 5 bases and J 0 bases, leaving 16 bases between the germline ends. This CDR3 has 16 amino acids. CDR3 sequence reads: CASSPVEGMYQETQYF. The CDR3 DNA sequence: TGTGCCAGCAGTCCCGTAGAGGGGATGTACCAAGAGACCCAGTACTTC.

The J gene is TRBJ1-1, the V gene TRBV7-9; no reliable D call. The germline gives CDR1 SEHNR, CDR2 FQNEAQ (reference sequence). With 2 bases removed from V and 7 bases from J, the gap between germline ends came to 8 bases. The CDR3 loop spans 12 amino acids. The CDR3 DNA reads TGTGCCAGCAGCTTAATGACGATTGAAGCTTTCTTT. Its protein product is CASSLMTIEAFF.